One and the same sample provided the 4 T cell receptor beta chains below, sequenced in a study of cytomegalovirus exposure and HLA in healthy donors. The PCR made use of 60 Vbeta and 13 Jbeta primers. Measured with immunoSEQ multiplex PCR; TCRdb has only the in-frame clones, and not every one. The table shows 160,000 or so clones, with 70% to 85% occurring only once. Sample: PBMCs. Receptors were obtained from a man aged 35 to 55 in good health and CMV-seronegative.

The CDR3 region has the DNA TGCGCCAGCGGGACAGGGACCTACAATGAGCAGTTCTTC. Translating it yields CASGTGTYNEQFF. The chain links TRBV5-1 to TRBJ2-1, with 9 bases aligning to TRBD1. Per germline, CDR1 SGHRS and CDR2 YFSETQ. The CDR3 totals 13 residues. With 7 bases clipped from V and 2 bases from J, the junction kept 1 base outside the gene matches.

The chain uses TRBV6-5 and TRBJ2-7, with D perhaps matching TRBD1 (5 bases). Germline CDR1 reads MNHEY; CDR2 reads SVGAGI. Trimming shortened V by 4 bases and J by 1 base, and 11 bases separated the two germline ends. The CDR3 covers 14 residues. CDR3 amino acids: CASSSTRGSYEQYF. CDR3 bases: TGTGCCAGCAGTTCGACAAGGGGTTCCTACGAGCAGTACTTC.

The chain carries TRBV7-9 and TRBJ2-5; D is possibly TRBD1 (8 bases). CDR1 is SEHNR, CDR2 FQNEAQ, per germline (reference sequence). Trimming removed 5 bases at V and 8 bases at J, with 18 bases between. The CDR3 is 14 residues long. The CDR3 nucleotides are TGTGCCAGCAGCGGCCTCACAGGGGGGGGAACCCAGTACTTC. It is translated as CASSGLTGGGTQYF.

This chain connects TRBV4-1 to TRBJ2-3; a weak D match, TRBD2 (5 bases). Germline assignment: CDR1 MGHRA and CDR2 YSYEKL. V was shortened by 2 bases and J by 2 bases, with 8 bases between the two germline ends. The CDR3 totals 14 residues. DNA for the CDR3: TGCGCCAGCAGCCAACGGCGGGTCACAGATACGCAGTATTTT. Translated: CASSQRRVTDTQYF.